The next 31 T cell receptor beta chains were all read from a single sample in a study of cytomegalovirus exposure and HLA in healthy donors. The PCR contained 60 Vbeta and 13 Jbeta primers. TCRdb keeps only in-frame clones here, not all; method: immunoSEQ multiplex PCR. Altogether roughly 120,000 clones are present, roughly 71% being singletons, with the ten largest covering about 4%. What was sequenced was PBMCs. The receptor source for this set is a woman aged 45-65 years in good health and CMV-seropositive.

This rearrangement joins TRBV6-5 to TRBJ1-3; a possible D gene is TRBD1 (5 bases). Between the trimmed V and J ends, which lost 0 bases and 4 bases, there was a span of 13 bases. Germline lookup yields CDR1 MNHEY and CDR2 SVGAGI. The length of the CDR3 is 16 residues. DNA for the CDR3: TGTGCCAGCAGTTACTCCTTACAGGTTCAGGGAAACACCATATATTTT. It encodes CASSYSLQVQGNTIYF.

The J gene is TRBJ1-6, the V gene TRBV5-1, with D perhaps matching TRBD1 (6 bases). The CDR3 has 16 amino acids. CDR1 is SGHRS, CDR2 YFSETQ, per germline. The germline V and J ends were trimmed by 0 bases and 10 bases, with 17 bases remaining between them. CDR3 in DNA: TGCGCCAGCAGCTTGGCCTCGAACAGGGTGGGCTCACCCCTCCACTTT. Translating it yields CASSLASNRVGSPLHF.

J is TRBJ1-3 and V is TRBV6-5; D is possibly TRBD1 (6 bases). Per germline, CDR1 MNHEY and CDR2 SVGAGI. The CDR3 runs to 16 residues. The V gene lost 1 base and the J gene lost 2 bases, with 12 bases spanning the gap. The CDR3 DNA is TGTGCCAGCAGTTACTTACAGGGAGGGCCTGGAAACACCATATATTTT. Translated: CASSYLQGGPGNTIYF.

The rearrangement links TRBV7-2 to TRBJ2-3; 7 bases match TRBD2. With 2 bases clipped from V and 5 bases from J, the junction kept 7 bases outside the gene matches. From germline, CDR1 is SGHTA and CDR2 FQGNSA. The CDR3 extends over 15 amino acids. The CDR3 reads CASSLSGGGRDTQYF. The CDR3 DNA reads TGTGCCAGCAGCTTATCGGGCGGGGGTAGAGATACGCAGTATTTT. Using reference TRBV7-2 and TRBJ2-3 for the parts outside the CDR3, the full variable domain is GAGVSQSPSNKVTEKGKDVELRCDPISGHTALYWYRQSLGQGLEFLIYFQGNSAPDKSGLPSDRFSAERTGGSVSTLTIQRTQQEDSAVYLCASSLSGGGRDTQYFGPGTRLTVL.

The chain combines TRBV10-1 with TRBJ2-5, with D maybe TRBD1 (6 bases). The CDR3 contains 12 residues. Germline CDR1 and CDR2: WNHNN and SYGVQD (reference sequence). The V end was cut by 5 bases, the J end by 5 bases, with 9 bases between. This CDR3 is CASSNDRETQYF. CDR3 nucleotide sequence: TGCGCCAGCAGTAACGACAGGGAGACCCAGTACTTC.

The CDR3 loop reads CASSPTGSIEQYF. CDR3 coding DNA: TGCGCCAGCAGCCCGACAGGATCGATCGAGCAGTACTTC. V gene TRBV5-1 combines with J gene TRBJ2-7; D is possibly TRBD1 (6 bases). Trimming stripped 4 bases from V and 6 bases from J, with 14 bases between. The CDR3 sequence is 13 residues long. Germline CDR1 is SGHRS and CDR2 is YFSETQ.

This chain joins TRBV7-9 and TRBJ2-3, with 7 bases lining up with TRBD1. J was trimmed by 5 bases and V by 5 bases; bases with no gene match: 13. The CDR3 totals 16 residues. Germline lookup yields CDR1 SEHNR and CDR2 FQNEAQ (reference sequence). The CDR3 protein is CASSGYRGGSIDTQYF. CDR3 nucleotides: TGTGCCAGCAGCGGATACAGGGGTGGCTCTATAGATACGCAGTATTTT.

V gene TRBV11-2 combines with J gene TRBJ2-1; D unresolved. CDR3 length: 13 amino acids. Trimming removed 4 bases from V and 3 bases from J, with 7 bases in between. Germline V gene lookup returns CDR1 SGHAT and CDR2 FQNNGV. This CDR3 is CASSSSGYNEQFF. For the CDR3, the DNA is TGTGCCAGCAGCTCCTCGGGCTACAATGAGCAGTTCTTC.

The chain employs TRBV2 and TRBJ2-5; 13 nucleotides line up with TRBD2. V was clipped by 3 bases and J by 5 bases; unmatched bases: 9. Germline V gene data show CDR1 as SNHLY and CDR2 as FYNNEI. The CDR3 extends over 17 amino acids. The CDR3 sequence: CASSDGLAGAAGETQYF. The CDR3 DNA reads TGTGCCAGCAGTGACGGACTAGCGGGGGCTGCGGGGGAGACCCAGTACTTC.

This clone showed up just once. The chain couples TRBV18 to TRBJ1-1; D remains ambiguous. The CDR3 has 14 residues. Trimming cost V 0 bases and J 1 base, with 6 bases left between them. Germline CDR1 KGHSH, CDR2 LQKENI. The CDR3 spells CASSPPEGNTEAFF. The CDR3 coding sequence is TGTGCCAGCTCACCACCGGAGGGGAACACTGAAGCTTTCTTT.

This clone has a single count. The rearrangement joins TRBV5-4 to TRBJ2-3, with D perhaps matching TRBD1 (6 bases). The V end lost 0 bases, the J end lost 1 base, and 12 bases lay between the germline ends. The germline V gene encodes CDR1 SGHNT and CDR2 YYREEE (reference sequence). This CDR3 contains 16 residues. CDR3 nucleotide sequence: TGTGCCAGCAGCTTGGCCACCAACAGGGGCACAGATACGCAGTATTTT. Translated: CASSLATNRGTDTQYF.

The J gene is TRBJ1-1, the V gene TRBV4-2; TRBD1 is a possible D gene (5 bases). The V gene's germline CDR1 is LGHNA and CDR2 YNFKEQ. The CDR3 is 18 amino acids. Trimming shortened V by 1 base and J by 5 bases, and 23 bases separated the two germline ends. In nucleotides, the CDR3 is TGTGCCAGCAGCCAAGTTGCTGGGGTAGGTAAGACAGTGACTGAAGCTTTCTTT. Its protein product is CASSQVAGVGKTVTEAFF.

This clone has more than one count but fewer than ten. The chain has TRBV7-9 and TRBJ2-7; 10 bases fit TRBD1. The CDR3 covers 16 residues. The germline CDR1 and CDR2 sequences are SEHNR and FQNEAQ (reference sequence). With 2 bases clipped from V and 7 bases from J, the junction kept 11 bases outside the gene matches. The CDR3 coding sequence is TGTGCCAGCAGCTTAAGTGGGACAGGGGCTTCGGGTGAGCAGTACTTC. Amino acids: CASSLSGTGASGEQYF.

The V and J genes are TRBV28 and TRBJ1-1; tentatively, D is TRBD1 (5 bases). The CDR3 is 15 amino acids. From germline, CDR1 is MDHEN and CDR2 SYDVKM. The V end lost 8 bases, the J end lost 3 bases, and 19 bases lay between the germline ends. The CDR3 spells CASLGHAAGDTEAFF. The DNA of the CDR3 is TGTGCCAGCTTGGGGCACGCCGCGGGGGACACTGAAGCTTTCTTT. Variable domain in full (rest from reference TRBV28 and TRBJ1-1): DVKVTQSSRYLVKRTGEKVFLECVQDMDHENMFWYRQDPGLGLRLIYFSYDVKMKEKGDIPEGYSVSREKKERFSLILESASTNQTSMYLCASLGHAAGDTEAFFGQGTRLTVV.

The chain employs TRBV2 and TRBJ2-5; the match to TRBD2 covers 10 bases. Germline V CDR1 and CDR2: SNHLY, FYNNEI. This CDR3 contains 16 residues. The J segment lost 1 base and the V segment lost 5 bases, leaving 7 bases of the junction unmatched. CDR3 coding DNA: TGTGCCAGCAGTAATCCTAGCGGGGGATTCCAAGAGACCCAGTACTTC. Translating gives CASSNPSGGFQETQYF.

The chain recombines TRBV5-6 with TRBJ2-3, with 7 bases lining up with TRBD2. Germline trimming cut 1 base from V and 1 base from J; bases unmatched to any gene: 0. The CDR3 extends over 14 amino acids. Germline CDR1 SGHDT, CDR2 YYEEEE. The chain's CDR3 is CASSLTSGTDTQYF. The CDR3 DNA follows: TGTGCCAGCAGCTTGACTAGCGGCACAGATACGCAGTATTTT.

This clone was recorded only once. The rearrangement links TRBV5-1 to TRBJ2-1; 9 nucleotides match TRBD1. This CDR3 contains 14 residues. The V segment lost 7 bases and the J segment 12 bases; nucleotides outside the gene matches: 14. In germline, CDR1 is SGHRS, CDR2 YFSETQ. CDR3: CASGIEGQGLGQFF. In DNA form, the CDR3 reads TGCGCCAGCGGTATCGAGGGACAGGGTTTAGGGCAGTTCTTC.

The V call is TRBV7-2, the J call TRBJ2-5; no definite D call. Trimming took off 5 bases at V and 1 base at J, with 2 bases between the two ends. This CDR3 is built from 11 residues. CDR1 and CDR2 from the germline V gene are SGHTA and FQGNSA. The CDR3 DNA follows: TGTGCCAGCAGCCTCCAAGAGACCCAGTACTTC. Translated: CASSLQETQYF.

About this clone itself: Other nucleotide sequences in the sample specify the same CDR3. The J gene is TRBJ1-2, the V gene TRBV6-5, with D possibly matching TRBD1 (6 bases). The CDR3 consists of 14 residues. Deletions cut 0 bases from V and 4 bases from J, with 9 bases between. CDR1 is MNHEY, CDR2 SVGAGI, per germline. Here the CDR3 DNA reads TGTGCCAGCAGTTACTCGGAAGGGGGCTATGGCTACACCTTC. Translation: CASSYSEGGYGYTF.

The chain combines TRBV10-3 with TRBJ2-3; possibly TRBD1 for D (7 bases). The CDR3 runs to 15 residues. Germline V gives CDR1 ENHRY, CDR2 SYGVKD. V was clipped by 4 bases and J by 2 bases, with 13 bases between them. CDR3 sequence (DNA): TGTGCCATCAGTGGGAGGGACAGTAACACAGATACGCAGTATTTT. Translated: CAISGRDSNTDTQYF.

V gene TRBV25-1 combines with J gene TRBJ1-4; D possibly corresponds to TRBD1 (6 bases). This CDR3 is built from 15 residues. Germline assignment: CDR1 MGHDK and CDR2 SYGVNS. Trimming pared 6 bases from V and 7 bases from J, leaving 18 bases between. The CDR3 nucleotides are TGTGCCAGCAGCGCCATGGGGGGGGGCGTTGAAAAACTGTTTTTT. Translating gives CASSAMGGGVEKLFF.

Here the CDR3 reads CASSQPGNNQPQHF. CDR3 sequence (DNA): TGTGCCAGCAGCCAGCCAGGGAACAATCAGCCCCAGCATTTT. V usage is TRBV7-2 and J usage is TRBJ1-5; weak D call: TRBD1 (5 bases). V was shortened by 5 bases and J by 3 bases, with 11 bases between the two germline ends. The CDR3 extends over 14 amino acids. CDR1 SGHTA and CDR2 FQGNSA come from the germline V gene.

V and J are TRBV25-1 and TRBJ2-7; 10 nucleotides line up with TRBD1. V shed 5 bases and J 6 bases; nucleotides not matched to a gene: 4. Germline CDR1 reads MGHDK; CDR2 reads SYGVNS. CDR3 size: 13 residues. The CDR3 sequence: CASSKGQGSEQYF. CDR3 DNA sequence: TGTGCCAGCAGTAAGGGACAGGGGAGCGAGCAGTACTTC.

The chain carries TRBV20-1 and TRBJ1-2; tentatively, D is TRBD1 (6 bases). The germline CDR1 and CDR2 sequences are DFQATT and SNEGSKA (reference sequence). This CDR3 is built from 11 residues. V lost 5 bases and J lost 8, with 12 bases in between. Here the CDR3 DNA reads TGCAGTGCTGTATACAGGGACGGCTACACCTTC. Amino acids: CSAVYRDGYTF.

Remarks on this clone: One junction end disagrees with the germline gene, perhaps due to a read error. The chain recombines TRBV7-9 with TRBJ1-2, with D maybe TRBD1 (6 bases). The CDR3 is made up of 11 amino acids. Germline CDR1 and CDR2: SEHNR and FQNEAQ (reference sequence). The chain's CDR3 is CASSFRTEVFF. The CDR3 DNA reads as TGTGCCAGCAGCTTTAGGACAGAAGTTTTCTTC.

J is TRBJ1-4 and V is TRBV5-1, with a tentative D call TRBD1 (5 bases). The CDR3 has 12 residues. The ends were cut back, 7 bases at V and 7 bases at J, with 11 bases in the middle. Germline V gene lookup returns CDR1 SGHRS and CDR2 YFSETQ. For the CDR3, the DNA is TGCGCCAGCGGGGGGTGGACTGAAAAACTGTTTTTT. As protein: CASGGWTEKLFF.

The chain uses TRBV5-1 and TRBJ2-2; 8 nucleotides match TRBD2. The V and J ends lost 0 bases and 4 bases, in that order; junction bases with no gene match: 5. The CDR3 is 16 amino acids. CDR1 and CDR2 from the germline V gene are SGHRS and YFSETQ. The CDR3 coding sequence is TGCGCCAGCAGCTTGGGGGTAGCGGGGACCACCGGGGAGCTGTTTTTT. It is translated as CASSLGVAGTTGELFF.

This sequence joins TRBV5-6 and TRBJ1-4; D gene unclear. The CDR3 covers 16 residues. V was trimmed by 6 bases and J by 3 bases, leaving 18 bases between them. Germline lookup yields CDR1 SGHDT and CDR2 YYEEEE. CDR3 residues: CASTMRGSGANEKLFF. The CDR3 DNA reads as TGTGCCAGCACCATGCGGGGAAGCGGGGCTAATGAAAAACTGTTTTTT.

The chain joins TRBV4-1 to TRBJ1-1; D possibly corresponds to TRBD1 (5 bases). Per germline, CDR1 MGHRA and CDR2 YSYEKL. The V end lost 4 bases, the J end lost 0 bases, and 21 bases lay between the germline ends. CDR3 length equals 18 residues. For the CDR3, the DNA is TGCGCCAGCAGCCTTCCAGCATGGGGCGCCCGAATGAACACTGAAGCTTTCTTT. It codes for CASSLPAWGARMNTEAFF.

There are a few counts of this clone. The J gene is TRBJ2-5, the V gene TRBV2; no reliable D call. V dropped 9 bases and J dropped 3 bases, with 5 bases sitting between them. Germline-derived CDR1 and CDR2 are SNHLY and FYNNEI. The CDR3 has 10 amino acids. The CDR3 DNA sequence: TGTGCCAGTCTAAAAGAGACCCAGTACTTC. This codes for CASLKETQYF.

The CDR3 loop reads CASGKDSFLTQYF. CDR3 in DNA: TGTGCCAGCGGAAAGGACTCGTTCCTCACCCAGTACTTC. The genes are TRBV2 and TRBJ2-5; D might be TRBD2 (5 bases). Germline V gene sequence: CDR1 SNHLY, CDR2 FYNNEI. The CDR3 length is 13 residues. V was pared by 8 bases and J by 8 bases, with 18 bases between.